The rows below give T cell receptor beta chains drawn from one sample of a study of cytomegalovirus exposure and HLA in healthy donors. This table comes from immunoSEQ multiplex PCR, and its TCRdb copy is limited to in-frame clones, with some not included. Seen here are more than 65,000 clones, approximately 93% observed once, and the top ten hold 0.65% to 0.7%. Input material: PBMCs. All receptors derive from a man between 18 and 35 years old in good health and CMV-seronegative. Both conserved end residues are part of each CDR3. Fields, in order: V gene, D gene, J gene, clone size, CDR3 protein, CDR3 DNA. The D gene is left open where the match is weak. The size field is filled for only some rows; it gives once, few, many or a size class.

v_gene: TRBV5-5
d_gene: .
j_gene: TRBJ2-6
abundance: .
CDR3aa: CASSYGWGRRPGANVLTF
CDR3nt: TGTGCCAGCAGTTATGGTTGGGGGCGCCGGCCTGGGGCCAACGTCCTGACTTTC

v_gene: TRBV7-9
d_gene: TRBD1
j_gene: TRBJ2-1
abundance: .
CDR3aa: CASSPAPGQGLNEQFF
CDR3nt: TGTGCCAGCAGCCCAGCTCCGGGACAGGGTCTCAATGAGCAGTTCTTC

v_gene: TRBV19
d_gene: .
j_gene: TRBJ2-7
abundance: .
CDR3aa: CASSRGPRGEQYF
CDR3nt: TGTGCCAGTAGCAGGGGACCCAGAGGCGAGCAGTACTTC

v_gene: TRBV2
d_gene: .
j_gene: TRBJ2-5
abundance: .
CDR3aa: CASVRGGEETQYF
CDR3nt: TGTGCCAGCGTCAGGGGCGGAGAAGAGACCCAGTACTTC

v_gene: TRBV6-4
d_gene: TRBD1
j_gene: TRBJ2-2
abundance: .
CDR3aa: CASSEGQGPGELFF
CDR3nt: TGTGCCAGCAGTGAAGGACAGGGCCCCGGGGAGCTGTTTTTT

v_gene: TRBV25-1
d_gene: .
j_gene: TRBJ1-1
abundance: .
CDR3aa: CASSETIYTEAFF
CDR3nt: TGTGCCAGCAGTGAAACTATATACACTGAAGCTTTCTTT

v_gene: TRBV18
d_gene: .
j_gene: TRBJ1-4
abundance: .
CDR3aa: CASSPDGATNEKLFF
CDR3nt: TGTGCCAGCTCACCAGACGGAGCAACTAATGAAAAACTGTTTTTT

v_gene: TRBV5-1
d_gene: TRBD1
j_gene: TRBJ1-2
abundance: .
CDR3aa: CASSSPDRGIGYTF
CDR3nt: TGCGCCAGCAGCTCGCCCGACAGGGGAATTGGCTACACCTTC

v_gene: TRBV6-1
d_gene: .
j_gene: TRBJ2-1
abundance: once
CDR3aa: CASSEGRRDNEQFF
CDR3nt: TGTGCCAGCAGTGAAGGTCGGCGGGACAATGAGCAGTTCTTC

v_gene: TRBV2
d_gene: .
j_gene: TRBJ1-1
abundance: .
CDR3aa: CASSPETANTEAFF
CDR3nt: TGTGCCAGCTCCCCCGAAACAGCGAACACTGAAGCTTTCTTT

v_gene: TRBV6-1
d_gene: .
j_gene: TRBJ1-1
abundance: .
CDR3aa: CASSDGANTEAFF
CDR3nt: TGTGCCAGCAGTGATGGGGCTAACACTGAAGCTTTCTTT

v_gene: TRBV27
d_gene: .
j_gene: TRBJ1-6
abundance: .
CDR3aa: CASTPLRGGSYNSPLHF
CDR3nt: TGTGCCAGCACTCCCTTACGGGGAGGCTCCTATAATTCACCCCTCCACTTT

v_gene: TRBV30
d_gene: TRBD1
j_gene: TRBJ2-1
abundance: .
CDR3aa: CAWRHRDRKFF
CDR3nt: TGTGCCTGGAGACACCGGGACAGGAAGTTCTTC

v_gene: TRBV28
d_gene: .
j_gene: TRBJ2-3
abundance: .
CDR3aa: CASSQTSQGDTQYF
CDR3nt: TGTGCCAGCAGCCAAACCTCACAGGGAGATACGCAGTATTTT

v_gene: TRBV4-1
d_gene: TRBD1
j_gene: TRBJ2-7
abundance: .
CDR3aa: CASSPKGAGQSPNEQYF
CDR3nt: TGCGCCAGCAGCCCCAAGGGGGCGGGCCAGTCTCCTAACGAGCAGTACTTC

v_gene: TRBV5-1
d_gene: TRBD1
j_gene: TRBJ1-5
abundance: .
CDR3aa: CASSAQGNQPQHF
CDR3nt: TGCGCCAGCAGCGCACAGGGGAATCAGCCCCAGCATTTT

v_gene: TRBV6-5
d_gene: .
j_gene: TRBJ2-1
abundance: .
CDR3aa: CASSQLDEQFF
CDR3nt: TGTGCCAGCAGTCAACTGGATGAGCAGTTCTTC

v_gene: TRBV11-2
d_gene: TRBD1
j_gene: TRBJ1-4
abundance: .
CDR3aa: CASSLVRGGATNEKLFF
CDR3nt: TGTGCCAGCAGCTTAGTGAGAGGGGGCGCGACTAATGAAAAACTGTTTTTT

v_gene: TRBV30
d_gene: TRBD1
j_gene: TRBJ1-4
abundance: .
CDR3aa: CAWSLRGRGLTNEKLFF
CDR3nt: TGTGCCTGGAGTTTAAGGGGCAGGGGGCTTACTAATGAAAAACTGTTTTTT

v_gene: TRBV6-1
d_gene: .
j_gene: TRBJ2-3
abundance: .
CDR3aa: CASSEDGRHRTDTQYF
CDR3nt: TGTGCCAGCAGTGAAGATGGCAGACACCGCACAGATACGCAGTATTTT

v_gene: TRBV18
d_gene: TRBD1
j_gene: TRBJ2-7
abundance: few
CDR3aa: CASSPDRVASYEQYF
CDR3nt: TGTGCCAGCTCACCTGACAGGGTAGCCTCCTACGAGCAGTACTTC

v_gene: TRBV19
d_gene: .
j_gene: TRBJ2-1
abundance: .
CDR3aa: CASSIWATDEQFF
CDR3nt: TGTGCCAGTAGTATCTGGGCTACAGATGAGCAGTTCTTC

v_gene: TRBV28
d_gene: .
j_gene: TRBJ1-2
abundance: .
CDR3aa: CASSFRDGYTF
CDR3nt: TGTGCCAGCAGTTTCAGGGATGGCTACACCTTC

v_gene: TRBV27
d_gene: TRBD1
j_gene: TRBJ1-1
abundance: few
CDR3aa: CASKFQGARTEAFF
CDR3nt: TGTGCCAGCAAGTTCCAGGGGGCGAGGACTGAAGCTTTCTTT

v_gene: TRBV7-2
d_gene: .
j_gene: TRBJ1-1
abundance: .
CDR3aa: CASSSYGLGREAFF
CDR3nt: TGTGCCAGCAGCTCCTACGGACTGGGTCGGGAAGCTTTCTTT

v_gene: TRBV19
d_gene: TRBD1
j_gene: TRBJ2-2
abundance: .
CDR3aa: CASSHGQGVSNTGELFF
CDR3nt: TGTGCCAGTAGTCACGGACAGGGGGTCTCGAACACCGGGGAGCTGTTTTTT

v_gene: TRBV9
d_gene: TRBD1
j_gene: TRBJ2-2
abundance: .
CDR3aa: CASSEWDSKGTGELFF
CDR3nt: TGTGCCAGCAGCGAGTGGGACAGCAAGGGAACCGGGGAGCTGTTTTTT

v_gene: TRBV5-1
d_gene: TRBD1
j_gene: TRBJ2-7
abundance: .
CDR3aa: CASSLAERTGSYEQYF
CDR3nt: TGCGCCAGCAGCTTGGCGGAGAGGACAGGGTCCTACGAGCAGTACTTC

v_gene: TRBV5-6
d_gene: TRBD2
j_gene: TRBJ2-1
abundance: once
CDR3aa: CASSFSLAPNEQFF
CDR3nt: TGTGCCAGCAGCTTCTCACTAGCGCCCAATGAGCAGTTCTTC

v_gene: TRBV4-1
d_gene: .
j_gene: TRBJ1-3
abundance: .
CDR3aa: CASSQVSYGVGSGNTIYF
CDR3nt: TGCGCCAGCAGCCAAGTATCGTACGGGGTTGGCTCTGGAAACACCATATATTTT

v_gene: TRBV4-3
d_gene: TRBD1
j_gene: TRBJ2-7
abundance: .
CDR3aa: CASSQVDLNRDRPSYEQYF
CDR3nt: TGCGCCAGCAGCCAAGTCGACCTAAACCGGGACAGGCCCTCCTACGAGCAGTACTTC

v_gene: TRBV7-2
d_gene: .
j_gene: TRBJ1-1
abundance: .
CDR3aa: CASSLGVLVTEAFF
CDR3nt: TGTGCCAGCAGCTTAGGGGTTCTAGTAACTGAAGCTTTCTTT

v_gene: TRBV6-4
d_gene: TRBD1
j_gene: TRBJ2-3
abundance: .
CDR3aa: CASSPDRGYTDTQYF
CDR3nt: TGTGCCAGCAGCCCAGACAGGGGGTACACAGATACGCAGTATTTT

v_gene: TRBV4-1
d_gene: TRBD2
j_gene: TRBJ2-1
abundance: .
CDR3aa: CASSTTSGNEQFF
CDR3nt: TGCGCCAGCAGCACCACTAGCGGCAATGAGCAGTTCTTC

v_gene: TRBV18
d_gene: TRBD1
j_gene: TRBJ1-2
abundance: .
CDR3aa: CASSDRGLGNGYTF
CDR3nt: TGTGCCAGCTCTGACAGGGGGCTAGGTAATGGCTACACCTTC

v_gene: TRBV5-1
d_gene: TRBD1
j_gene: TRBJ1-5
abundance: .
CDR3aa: CASSVGQGDQPQHF
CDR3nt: TGCGCCAGCAGCGTCGGACAGGGTGATCAGCCCCAGCATTTT

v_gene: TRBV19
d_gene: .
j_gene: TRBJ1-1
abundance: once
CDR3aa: CASSIDSLPGEAFF
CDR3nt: TGTGCCAGTAGTATCGACTCCCTGCCAGGGGAAGCTTTCTTT

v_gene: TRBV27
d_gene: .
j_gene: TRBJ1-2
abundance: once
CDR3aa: CASSPVGGERYYGYTF
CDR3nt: TGTGCCAGCAGCCCCGTCGGCGGGGAGCGGTACTATGGCTACACCTTC

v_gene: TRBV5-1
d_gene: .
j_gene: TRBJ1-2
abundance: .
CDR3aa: CASSLEPGIGRGGYTF
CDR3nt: TGCGCCAGCAGCTTGGAGCCAGGGATCGGAAGAGGAGGCTACACCTTC

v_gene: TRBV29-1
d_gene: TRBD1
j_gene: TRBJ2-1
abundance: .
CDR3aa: CSVPGQPYNEQFF
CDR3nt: TGCAGCGTCCCGGGACAGCCCTACAATGAGCAGTTCTTC

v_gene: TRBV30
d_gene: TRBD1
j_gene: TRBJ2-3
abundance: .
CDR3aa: CAWIDRGGTDTQYF
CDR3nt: TGTGCCTGGATCGACAGGGGAGGCACAGATACGCAGTATTTT

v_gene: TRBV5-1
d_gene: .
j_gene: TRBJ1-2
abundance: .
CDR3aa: CASSSQGGADGYTF
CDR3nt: TGCGCCAGCAGCTCACAGGGTGGGGCGGATGGCTACACCTTC

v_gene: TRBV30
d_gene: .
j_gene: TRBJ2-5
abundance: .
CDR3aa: CAWRGGMKTQYF
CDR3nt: TGTGCCTGGAGGGGGGGAATGAAGACCCAGTACTTC

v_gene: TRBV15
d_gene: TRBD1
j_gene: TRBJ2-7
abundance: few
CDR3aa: CATSRDRGGNEQYF
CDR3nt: TGTGCCACCAGCAGAGATCGAGGGGGCAACGAGCAGTACTTC

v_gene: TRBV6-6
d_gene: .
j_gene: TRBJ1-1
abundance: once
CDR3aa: CASSFERLPNTEAFF
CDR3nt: TGTGCCAGCAGTTTCGAACGCCTACCGAACACTGAAGCTTTCTTT

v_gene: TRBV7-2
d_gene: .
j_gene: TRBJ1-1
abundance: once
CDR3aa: CASSRDRNTEAFF
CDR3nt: TGTGCCAGCAGCCGAGACAGGAACACTGAAGCTTTCTTT

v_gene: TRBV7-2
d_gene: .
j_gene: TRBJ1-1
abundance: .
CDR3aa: CASTLDTPLNTEAFF
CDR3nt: TGTGCCAGCACCTTGGACACGCCGCTGAACACTGAAGCTTTCTTT

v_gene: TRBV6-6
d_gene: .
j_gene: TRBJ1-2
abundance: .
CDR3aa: CASRGYGYTF
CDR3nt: TGTGCCAGCCGAGGGTATGGCTACACCTTC